This T cell receptor beta chain was observed in a study of T cell responses to AZD1222 COVID-19 vaccine. Study-level findings and limits: Clonal diversity may have been underestimated in mostly white British donors. CD4 TCRs covered the whole spike, strongest at regions 160-218 and 743-854.

This table comes from immunoSEQ multiplex PCR, and its TCRdb copy is limited to in-frame clones, with some not included. The data show about 120,000 clones, roughly nine tenths seen once. The CDR3 runs 13 residues. Germline CDR1 and CDR2: MNHNS and SASEGT. As to this clone: Its antigen is unknown. A junction end diverges from the germline sequence, so it may reflect a read error.

The TCR sequence derives from an adult in good health. V and J are TRBV6-1 and TRBJ1-1; a possible D gene is TRBD1 (6 bases). Here the sequenced sample was peripheral blood, taken on day 0 of AZD1222 vaccination. This CDR3 reads CASTEQGLGEAFF. The CDR3 DNA follows: TGTGCCAGCACTGAACAGGGTCTGGGAGAAGCTTTCTTT.